These 27 T cell receptor beta chains share one sample of origin, sequenced in a study of beta chain features in type 1 diabetes. The entirety of the isolated RNA underwent reverse transcription, so expressed TCRB transcripts were sequenced. Sequencing used immunoSEQ multiplex PCR; TCRdb keeps in-frame clones, though not all of them. Of 350,000 to 450,000 clones in the sample, over 11% are singletons; the top ten hold around 0.039%. What was sequenced was naive CD4+ T cells from blood. These receptors all stem from a young man in good health.

The genes are TRBV5-6 and TRBJ2-7, with 11 bases matching TRBD2. Germline CDR1 reads SGHDT; CDR2 reads YYEEEE. The CDR3 is 15 amino acids. V lost 2 bases and J lost 5; bases outside the gene matches: 6. DNA for the CDR3: TGTGCCAGCAGCTTATTAGCGGGAGGGCCCGACGAGCAGTACGTC. Translation gives CASSLLAGGPDEQYV.

A few counts support this clone. Other DNA sequences in this sample translate to the same CDR3. This chain links TRBV7-2 with TRBJ2-2; 7 bases are a match to TRBD1. Germline V gene lookup returns CDR1 SGHTA and CDR2 FQGNSA. The CDR3 has 16 residues. J gave up 2 bases and V 0 bases, and 3 bases lay outside the gene matches. CDR3 amino acids: CASSLAGGQNTGELFF. The CDR3 bases are TGTGCCAGCAGCTTAGCAGGGGGCCAAAACACCGGGGAGCTGTTTTTT.

The sample holds a few counts of this clone. The genes are TRBV7-8 and TRBJ2-1; possible D gene TRBD2, 6 bases. This CDR3 region has 16 residues. Germline V gene data show CDR1 as SGHVS and CDR2 as FQNEAQ. Trimming took 4 bases from V and 0 from J, leaving 13 bases between them. The DNA for the CDR3 is TGTGCCAGCAGCTCTCACTCGGGGGACTCCTACAATGAGCAGTTCTTC. It specifies CASSSHSGDSYNEQFF.

The chain joins TRBV4-3 to TRBJ2-2; 8 bases map to TRBD2. CDR1 is LGHNA and CDR2 is YSLEER in the germline V gene. The CDR3 loop spans 18 amino acids. The junction had 9 bases not matched to a gene; V was cut back by 2 bases and J by 1 base. This chain's CDR3 is CASSQPRASGLNTGELFF. Written as DNA, the CDR3 is TGCGCCAGCAGCCAACCTCGGGCTAGCGGGTTGAACACCGGGGAGCTGTTTTTT.

A few counts support this clone. The chain joins TRBV27 to TRBJ1-1; no firm D call. Germline V gene data show CDR1 as MNHEY and CDR2 as SMNVEV (reference sequence). The CDR3 is 13 residues long. Trimming removed 3 bases from V and 0 bases from J, with 5 bases in between. Here the CDR3 reads CASSFKVNTEAFF. The CDR3 coding sequence is TGTGCCAGCAGTTTTAAAGTGAACACTGAAGCTTTCTTT.

The gene calls are TRBV5-4 and TRBJ2-1; TRBD1 aligns across 9 bases. V lost 4 bases to trimming and J lost 7 bases; unmatched junction nucleotides: 9. The CDR3 has 15 residues. CDR1 and CDR2 (germline): SGHNT, YYREEE (reference sequence). The chain's CDR3 is CASSDRDRVKNEQFF. The CDR3 region has the DNA TGTGCCAGCAGCGACCGGGACAGGGTAAAGAATGAGCAGTTCTTC.

The rearrangement joins TRBV7-2 to TRBJ2-3; 12 bases are shared with TRBD2. The CDR3 extends over 16 amino acids. V lost 5 bases and J lost 6; bases outside the gene matches: 9. The V gene's germline CDR1 is SGHTA and CDR2 FQGNSA. The CDR3 here is CASSPLAGGPPDTQYF. DNA of the CDR3: TGTGCCAGCAGCCCACTAGCGGGGGGCCCCCCGGATACGCAGTATTTT.

In its sample, this clone was seen a few times. This chain joins TRBV7-2 and TRBJ2-2; TRBD1 aligns across 11 bases. Germline loops: CDR1 SGHTA, CDR2 FQGNSA. The CDR3 consists of 16 residues. CDR3 bases: TGTGCGACGACCGAATTCCGGGACAGGGGGTCCGGGGAGCTGTTTTTT. It yields the protein CATTEFRDRGSGELFF.

The chain carries TRBV4-1 and TRBJ2-1; D uncertain. The V end lost 4 bases, the J end lost 8 bases, and 24 bases lay between the germline ends. CDR1 is MGHRA, CDR2 YSYEKL, per germline. The CDR3 spans 17 residues. The CDR3 here is CASSLGVISRGTDEQFF. In DNA, the CDR3 is TGCGCCAGCAGCCTTGGGGTAATTAGCCGTGGTACGGATGAGCAGTTCTTC.

This clone was seen more than once but under ten times. The rearrangement links TRBV19 to TRBJ2-7; 7 positions match TRBD1. V lost 6 bases, J lost 3 bases, and 8 bases stayed unmatched. Germline CDR1 is LNHDA and CDR2 is SQIVND (reference sequence). The CDR3 is 14 residues long. The CDR3 nucleotides are TGTGCCAGTAGCCAGAGGACAGGCGACTACGAGCAGTACGTC. It yields the protein CASSQRTGDYEQYV.

There are a few counts of this clone. The chain links TRBV19 to TRBJ2-5; either TRBD1 or TRBD2 may fit D (5 bases each). The CDR3 loop spans 14 amino acids. Deletions cut 9 bases from V and 1 base from J, with 15 bases between. Germline V gene data show CDR1 as LNHDA and CDR2 as SQIVND (reference sequence). CDR3 DNA: TGTGCCAGCGCCCCGGGACCGTCCCAAGAGACCCAGTACTTC. It codes for CASAPGPSQETQYF. Drawing the rest from reference TRBV19 and TRBJ2-5, the complete variable domain is DGGITQSPKYLFRKEGQNVTLSCEQNLNHDAMYWYRQDPGQGLRLIYYSQIVNDFQKGDIAEGYSVSREKKESFPLTVTSAQKNPTAFYLCASAPGPSQETQYFGPGTRLLVL.

The chain carries TRBV6-6 and TRBJ2-1, with D possibly matching TRBD2 (5 bases). The CDR3 extends over 14 amino acids. Per germline, CDR1 MNHNY and CDR2 SVGAGI (reference sequence). The V and J ends lost 6 bases and 7 bases respectively, with 16 bases between them. Here the CDR3 reads CASREGGIRNEQFF. In DNA, the CDR3 is TGTGCCAGCAGAGAAGGAGGCATACGGAATGAGCAGTTCTTC.

This clone occurred a few times. The CDR3 here is CATSGRTERTLHF. The CDR3 DNA is TGTGCCACCAGCGGGAGGACGGAGAGAACCCTCCACTTT. The genes are TRBV15 and TRBJ1-6; D uncertain. Germline-derived CDR1 and CDR2 are LNHNV and YYDKDF (reference sequence). The V end lost 5 bases, the J end lost 14 bases, and 16 bases lay between the germline ends. The CDR3 has 13 residues.

This clone was detected only a few times. The chain links TRBV7-2 to TRBJ2-4; 9 bases align to TRBD1. CDR1 and CDR2 (germline): SGHTA, FQGNSA. The CDR3 extends over 13 amino acids. After removal of 5 bases from V and 9 bases from J, the junction contained 5 bases not matched to a gene. The CDR3 loop is CASSRTGDSIQYF. In nucleotides, the CDR3 is TGTGCCAGCAGCCGGACAGGGGATAGCATTCAGTACTTC.

The DNA for the CDR3 is TGTGCCAGCAGTTTGGAGGGGAGTATTGGCTACACCTTC. Its translation: CASSLEGSIGYTF. V gene TRBV27 combines with J gene TRBJ1-2, with D perhaps matching TRBD1 (5 bases). The V gene lost 3 bases and the J gene lost 7 bases, with 12 bases spanning the gap. This CDR3 has 13 amino acids. From germline, CDR1 is MNHEY and CDR2 SMNVEV (reference sequence).

The chain employs TRBV7-3 and TRBJ1-1; no clear D gene. The V end was cut by 2 bases, the J end by 1 base, with 11 bases between. Germline V gives CDR1 SGHTA, CDR2 FQGTGA. CDR3 length: 15 amino acids. The CDR3 sequence: CASSLGHKKNTEAFF. DNA of the CDR3: TGTGCCAGCAGCTTAGGGCACAAAAAGAACACTGAAGCTTTCTTT. The complete variable domain, with remaining parts taken from reference TRBV7-3 and TRBJ1-1, reads GAGVSQTPSNKVTEKGKYVELRCDPISGHTALYWYRQSLGQGPEFLIYFQGTGAADDSGLPNDRFFAVRPEGSVSTLKIQRTERGDSAVYLCASSLGHKKNTEAFFGQGTRLTVV.

This clone has just a few counts. The chain has TRBV20-1 and TRBJ2-1; D gene ambiguous. The CDR3 sequence is 11 residues long. Germline values: CDR1 DFQATT, CDR2 SNEGSKA (reference sequence). V lost 3 bases, J lost 8 bases, and 8 bases lay in between. The DNA for the CDR3 is TGCAGTGCTAGCCAGGTCGATGAGCAGTTCTTC. Residues: CSASQVDEQFF.

The chain couples TRBV7-2 to TRBJ1-4; TRBD1 is a possible D gene (5 bases). CDR3 length: 14 residues. CDR1 and CDR2 from the germline V gene are SGHTA and FQGNSA. The V gene lost 6 bases and the J gene lost 7 bases, with 15 bases spanning the gap. This chain's CDR3 is CASSQRTPVEKLFF. CDR3 in DNA: TGTGCCAGCAGTCAACGGACACCGGTTGAAAAACTGTTTTTT.

The CDR3 bases are TGCGCCAGCAGCCAAGATCGGGCCATAAAACTGTTTTTT. It is translated as CASSQDRAIKLFF. The rearrangement joins TRBV4-3 to TRBJ1-4, with unresolved D. The germline V and J ends were trimmed by 0 bases and 10 bases, with 9 bases remaining between them. The germline V gene has CDR1 LGHNA and CDR2 YSLEER. The CDR3 spans 13 residues.

This clone was counted only a few times. This rearrangement joins TRBV15 to TRBJ2-3; 7 bases map to TRBD2. The CDR3 covers 16 residues. Germline V gene sequence: CDR1 LNHNV, CDR2 YYDKDF (reference sequence). Trimming at V came to 7 bases and at J to 2 bases, leaving 12 bases not matched to a gene. This CDR3 reads CATTPLERGLTDTQYF. Here the CDR3 DNA reads TGTGCCACCACGCCCCTCGAGCGGGGCCTCACAGATACGCAGTATTTT.

This clone was found a few times. V gene TRBV27 combines with J gene TRBJ2-5; TRBD1 matches 7 bases. This CDR3 spans 13 amino acids. Germline assignment: CDR1 MNHEY and CDR2 SMNVEV (reference sequence). V gave up 6 bases and J gave up 3 bases; unmatched junction bases: 4. CDR3 amino acids: CASRRGHEETQYF. DNA of the CDR3: TGTGCCAGCAGGAGGGGGCATGAAGAGACCCAGTACTTC.

The genes are TRBV4-1 and TRBJ1-6, with D maybe TRBD1 (5 bases). The CDR3 is 15 residues long. V was clipped by 3 bases and J by 7 bases, with 13 bases between them. Looked up from germline, CDR1 is MGHRA and CDR2 is YSYEKL. CDR3 bases: TGCGCCAGCAGCCAGGCGGGACTGCGAAATTCACCCCTCCACTTT. Translating gives CASSQAGLRNSPLHF.

V usage is TRBV29-1 and J usage is TRBJ1-2, with 9 bases fitting TRBD1. The CDR3 extends over 13 amino acids. V lost 4 bases, J lost 6 bases, and 6 bases stayed unmatched. Looked up from germline, CDR1 is SQVTM and CDR2 is ANQGSEA. The CDR3 bases are TGCAGCGTTGGACCTGGGACAGGGAATGGCTACACCTTC. This encodes CSVGPGTGNGYTF.

The genes are TRBV30 and TRBJ1-1; D gene uncertain. From germline, CDR1 is GTSNPN and CDR2 SVGIG (reference sequence). The length of the CDR3 is 14 residues. Trimming removed 3 bases from V and 0 bases from J, with 11 bases in between. The CDR3 region is CAWSAGSVNTEAFF. The CDR3 DNA reads as TGTGCCTGGAGCGCCGGCAGTGTGAACACTGAAGCTTTCTTT.

The rearrangement links TRBV7-2 to TRBJ2-7; D gene ambiguous. Germline CDR1 SGHTA, CDR2 FQGNSA. The V and J ends lost 1 base and 4 bases respectively, with 8 bases between them. This CDR3 is 13 amino acids long. CDR3 in amino acids: CASSLVRKYEQYF. In DNA, the CDR3 is TGTGCCAGCAGCTTAGTTCGGAAATACGAGCAGTACTTC. The complete variable domain, with remaining parts taken from reference TRBV7-2 and TRBJ2-7, reads GAGVSQSPSNKVTEKGKDVELRCDPISGHTALYWYRQSLGQGLEFLIYFQGNSAPDKSGLPSDRFSAERTGGSVSTLTIQRTQQEDSAVYLCASSLVRKYEQYFGPGTRLTVT.

Only a few counts were recorded for this clone. The genes are TRBV4-2 and TRBJ1-5, with no clear D. The germline V gene encodes CDR1 LGHNA and CDR2 YNFKEQ. The CDR3 sequence is 15 residues long. Trimming stripped 0 bases from V and 3 bases from J, with 9 bases between. The CDR3 region has the DNA TGTGCCAGCAGCCAAGATAAAGGGCCCAATCAGCCCCAGCATTTT. This codes for CASSQDKGPNQPQHF.

This clone was counted a few times. The V and J genes are TRBV1 and TRBJ2-5; the DNA was not compared with TRBD1, the D call given in the table. TRBV1 is deemed a pseudogene. There are 18 residues in the CDR3. CDR3 protein: CTSSQDPVQGTIQETQYF. DNA of the CDR3: TGCACCAGCAGCCAAGATCCTGTTCAGGGGACCATACAAGAGACCCAGTACTTC.